Below, 2 T cell receptor beta chains from the same sample are listed, as sequenced in a study of T cells in narcolepsy. Clones were sequenced by immunoSEQ multiplex PCR, and TCRdb holds only the in-frame ones, with some missing. Here the sample spans about 43,000 clones, 88% being singletons. The specimen sequenced was CD45RA- memory CD4+ T cells from PBMCs. Source of these receptors: a human donor with narcolepsy.

This chain links TRBV6-6 with TRBJ2-5, with 10 bases that match TRBD1. The end of the DNA is better explained by TRBJ2-7, so the J call may be wrong. The V gene's germline CDR1 is MNHNY and CDR2 SVGAGI (reference sequence). This CDR3 has 16 amino acids. The DNA of the CDR3 is TGTGCCAGCAGTTACTCGGGACAGGGGCGGCAGGACGAGCAGTACTTC. Encoded protein: CASSYSGQGRQDEQYF.

The genes are TRBV11-2 and TRBJ2-4; D is possibly TRBD2 (5 bases). This CDR3 comprises 16 residues. V lost 1 base to trimming and J lost 3 bases, with 13 bases between them. Germline CDR1 reads SGHAT; CDR2 reads FQNNGV. CDR3 amino acids: CASSLGSHRGKNIQYF. CDR3 bases: TGTGCCAGCAGCTTAGGTAGCCATCGGGGCAAAAACATTCAGTACTTC. Together with reference TRBV11-2 and TRBJ2-4, the CDR3 gives the full variable domain: EAGVAQSPRYKIIEKRQSVAFWCNPISGHATLYWYQQILGQGPKLLIQFQNNGVVDDSQLPKDRFSAERLKGVDSTLKIQPAKLEDSAVYLCASSLGSHRGKNIQYFGAGTRLSVL.